This T cell receptor (beta chain) originates from a study of cytomegalovirus exposure and HLA in healthy donors. Overall study findings and caveats: A later analysis appeared to link common viral pathogens to several of the most significant clusters. After further analysis at a later stage, 16,951 TCR beta sequences were associated with HLA alleles at 0.05 false discovery rate.

PCR primers comprised 60 Vbeta and 13 Jbeta primers. Assay: immunoSEQ multiplex PCR; the TCRdb copy retains only in-frame clones and omits some. The sample includes roughly 79,000 clones, 74% seen only once; the top ten take 6.2%. For this clone: Its antigen is not known.

Germline V CDR1 and CDR2: LNHDA, SQIVND (reference sequence). CDR3 size: 17 residues. The junction had 9 bases not matched to a gene; V was cut back by 2 bases and J by 4 bases. Sequenced input: PBMCs. The rearrangement links TRBV19 to TRBJ2-1, with 9 bases aligning to TRBD2. The TCR originated in a woman aged 45-59 years in good health and CMV-seropositive. CDR3 protein: CASSISGRREAYNEQFF. Written as DNA, the CDR3 is TGTGCCAGTAGTATAAGCGGGAGGAGGGAGGCTTACAATGAGCAGTTCTTC. The full variable domain, rest sourced from reference TRBV19 and TRBJ2-1, is DGGITQSPKYLFRKEGQNVTLSCEQNLNHDAMYWYRQDPGQGLRLIYYSQIVNDFQKGDIAEGYSVSREKKESFPLTVTSAQKNPTAFYLCASSISGRREAYNEQFFGPGTRLTVL.